The 27 T cell receptor beta chains listed next were all sequenced from one sample in a study of CD8 T cells in Susac syndrome. Random hexamers were used to reverse transcribe an amount of roughly 0.45 to 1 ug RNA. MiXCR, run by TCRdb on the immunoSEQ multiplex PCR reads, gives a single entry per CDR3 protein. The sample has around 130,000 distinct CDR3 sequences, 94% seen once. The material sequenced was CD4+ T cells from PBMCs. Receptors originate from a human donor in good health.

A single count supports this clonotype. The V and J genes are TRBV6-5 and TRBJ2-5; 8 nucleotides agree with TRBD1. Germline-derived CDR1 and CDR2 are MNHEY and SVGAGI. The CDR3 sequence is 16 residues long. V dropped 4 bases and J dropped 2; count of bases not matched to a gene: 9. This CDR3 reads CASSSSDGTGQETQYF. CDR3 sequence (DNA): TGTGCCAGCAGTTCGAGCGACGGGACAGGACAAGAGACCCAGTACTTC.

The V gene is TRBV11-2, the J gene TRBJ2-1, with D possibly being TRBD1 or TRBD2 (5 bases each). The germline V and J ends were trimmed by 2 bases and 0 bases, with 17 bases remaining between them. There are 18 residues in the CDR3. Germline V gene lookup returns CDR1 SGHAT and CDR2 FQNNGV. CDR3 nucleotide sequence: TGTGCCAGCAGCTTAAGGGGACGAGGGGATAGCTCCTACAATGAGCAGTTCTTC. This encodes CASSLRGRGDSSYNEQFF.

The CDR3 DNA reads as TGTGCCATCAGTGAATCCGGGTTGACTTACCGGGAGGCTTTCTTT. This gives the protein CAISESGLTYREAFF. The chain is built from TRBV10-3 and TRBJ1-1; D uncertain. Trimming left V 3 bases short and J 11 bases short, with 22 bases between. Germline V gene sequence: CDR1 ENHRY, CDR2 SYGVKD. The CDR3 covers 15 residues.

This clonotype was observed a handful of times. One end of the junction does not line up with germline, which may come from a read error. The chain employs TRBV12-3 or TRBV12-4 and TRBJ2-3; D tentatively fits TRBD1 or TRBD2 (5 bases each). The CDR3 sequence is 11 residues long. The DNA of the CDR3 is TGTGCCAGCGGGCCCGGGACCGCCTCACATTTT. It codes for CASGPGTASHF.

The V gene is TRBV7-9, the J gene TRBJ2-1; the match to TRBD2 covers 8 bases. This CDR3 comprises 15 residues. The ends lost 1 base at V and 2 bases at J; junction bases unmatched: 1. Germline CDR1 reads SEHNR; CDR2 reads FQNEAQ (reference sequence). This CDR3 is CASSLVAGPYNEQFF. DNA of the CDR3: TGTGCCAGCAGCTTAGTAGCGGGACCCTACAATGAGCAGTTCTTC.

The chain has TRBV7-2 and TRBJ2-2; 8 bases line up with TRBD1. J gave up 3 bases and V 4 bases, and 4 bases lay outside the gene matches. Germline CDR1 reads SGHTA; CDR2 reads FQGNSA. The CDR3 has 15 amino acids. The CDR3 protein is CASSSPGQDTGELFF. CDR3 nucleotide sequence: TGTGCCAGCAGCTCACCGGGACAGGACACCGGGGAGCTGTTTTTT.

This clonotype was observed once. J is TRBJ2-2 and V is TRBV9; maybe TRBD1 (6 bases). Germline values: CDR1 SGDLS, CDR2 YYNGEE. Between the trimmed V and J ends, which lost 0 bases and 9 bases, there was a span of 15 bases. The length of the CDR3 is 15 residues. CDR3: CASSVGGRGARELFF. In nucleotides, the CDR3 is TGTGCCAGCAGCGTAGGTGGCAGGGGAGCCCGGGAGCTGTTTTTT.

The chain carries TRBV7-2 and TRBJ2-7; the D is unclear. The CDR3 contains 14 residues. The V gene lost 5 bases and the J gene lost 5 bases, with 16 bases spanning the gap. Germline CDR1 reads SGHTA; CDR2 reads FQGNSA. DNA for the CDR3: TGTGCCAGCAGCCGATCTGGGATCCGGGACGAGCAGTACTTC. This translates into CASSRSGIRDEQYF.

This rearrangement joins TRBV7-2 to TRBJ2-7, with D tentatively TRBD1 (7 bases). Germline-derived CDR1 and CDR2 are SGHTA and FQGNSA. V was clipped by 2 bases and J by 2 bases, with 13 bases between them. This CDR3 has 15 amino acids. The DNA for the CDR3 is TGTGCCAGCAGCTTAAGCAGGGGGGAGGCCTACGAGCAGTACTTC. Translation gives CASSLSRGEAYEQYF.

The genes are TRBV5-1 and TRBJ2-3; TRBD2 is a possible D gene (6 bases). The CDR3 contains 14 residues. Trimming shortened V by 3 bases and J by 4 bases, and 12 bases separated the two germline ends. The germline V gene has CDR1 SGHRS and CDR2 YFSETQ. DNA of the CDR3: TGCGCCAGCAGCTACGCCACGGGGGCAGATACGCAGTATTTT. It yields the protein CASSYATGADTQYF.

The chain carries TRBV5-1 and TRBJ1-1, with a weak D call TRBD1 (5 bases). Trimming shortened V by 4 bases and J by 4 bases, and 14 bases separated the two germline ends. Germline values: CDR1 SGHRS, CDR2 YFSETQ. There are 14 residues in the CDR3. CDR3 sequence (DNA): TGCGCCAGCAGCGCCCTCAGGGAGGTCACTGAAGCTTTCTTT. Amino acid sequence: CASSALREVTEAFF.

The chain carries TRBV5-1 and TRBJ2-7; the D call may be TRBD1 or TRBD2 (5 bases each). Germline V gives CDR1 SGHRS, CDR2 YFSETQ. CDR3 size: 14 residues. V lost 2 bases and J lost 5, with 14 bases in between. The CDR3 is CASSFGPRGDEQYF. For the CDR3, the DNA is TGCGCCAGCAGCTTCGGACCAAGAGGGGACGAGCAGTACTTC.

The CDR3 protein is CASSILGNTGELFF. CDR3 nucleotides: TGTGCCAGTAGTATTTTGGGGAACACCGGGGAGCTGTTTTTT. The chain recombines TRBV19 with TRBJ2-2, with no clear D. Germline-derived CDR1 and CDR2 are LNHDA and SQIVND (reference sequence). Trimming shortened V by 3 bases and J by 1 base, and 6 bases separated the two germline ends. CDR3 length: 14 residues. Full variable domain (rest looked up from reference TRBV19 and TRBJ2-2): DGGITQSPKYLFRKEGQNVTLSCEQNLNHDAMYWYRQDPGQGLRLIYYSQIVNDFQKGDIAEGYSVSREKKESFPLTVTSAQKNPTAFYLCASSILGNTGELFFGEGSRLTVL.

The genes are TRBV7-2 and TRBJ2-5; D assignment may be TRBD1 or TRBD2 (6 bases each). Trimming took off 0 bases at V and 7 bases at J, with 12 bases between the two ends. The CDR3 contains 14 residues. Per the germline V gene, CDR1 is SGHTA and CDR2 is FQGNSA. CDR3 region: CASSLASQGGTQYF. CDR3 bases: TGTGCCAGCAGCTTAGCATCACAGGGAGGGACCCAGTACTTC.

This chain uses TRBV7-8 with TRBJ2-3; TRBD2 matches at 7 bases. CDR1 is SGHVS, CDR2 FQNEAQ, per germline. The CDR3 extends over 12 amino acids. V shed 5 bases, J shed 9 bases, and the junction held 5 bases outside the gene matches. Written as DNA, the CDR3 is TGTGCCAGCAGCCCAGGACTAGAAACGCAGTATTTT. This translates into CASSPGLETQYF.

This clonotype was counted only a few times. The rearrangement links TRBV5-1 to TRBJ2-5; 14 bases are a match to TRBD2. Germline V lookup: CDR1 SGHRS, CDR2 YFSETQ. V gave up 2 bases and J gave up 4 bases; unmatched junction bases: 4. CDR3 length: 16 amino acids. CDR3 in amino acids: CASSFTGTSGRETQYF. The CDR3 DNA reads as TGCGCCAGCAGCTTCACCGGGACTAGCGGGAGAGAGACCCAGTACTTC.

The chain combines TRBV20-1 with TRBJ2-1; the D gene is possibly TRBD2 (6 bases). CDR1 DFQATT and CDR2 SNEGSKA come from the germline V gene (reference sequence). Trimming took off 5 bases at V and 7 bases at J, with 15 bases between the two ends. The CDR3 extends over 13 amino acids. The CDR3 is CSAGLTGGNEQFF. CDR3 sequence (DNA): TGCAGTGCTGGGTTGACTGGAGGGAATGAGCAGTTCTTC.

As for this clonotype: Mismatch with germline at one junction end may stem from a read error. V is TRBV19 and J is TRBJ2-2; TRBD1 agrees at 7 bases. Germline V gives CDR1 LNHDA, CDR2 SQIVND (reference sequence). The CDR3 covers 14 residues. The CDR3 spells CASSGQVYTGELFF. CDR3 bases: TGTGCCAGTAGCGGACAGGTGTACACCGGGGAGCTTTTTTTT.

J is TRBJ1-3 and V is TRBV11-2, with D unresolved. This CDR3 has 14 residues. Germline V CDR1 and CDR2: SGHAT, FQNNGV. V gave up 1 base and J gave up 2 bases, with 6 bases separating them. CDR3 in amino acids: CASSLAAPGNTIYF. CDR3 sequence (DNA): TGTGCCAGCAGCTTAGCAGCCCCTGGAAACACCATATATTTT.

The count of this clonotype is one. J is TRBJ2-2 and V is TRBV5-1; the match to TRBD1 covers 7 bases. V was clipped by 2 bases and J by 3 bases; unmatched bases: 4. Germline V lookup: CDR1 SGHRS, CDR2 YFSETQ. This CDR3 contains 15 residues. The CDR3 nucleotides are TGCGCCAGCAGCTTAGCCGGGACAGACACCGGGGAGCTGTTTTTT. Its translation: CASSLAGTDTGELFF.

The V and J genes are TRBV3-1 and TRBJ1-4; no firm D call. The V and J ends lost 8 bases and 0 bases respectively, with 1 base between them. The CDR3 spans 11 residues. The germline gives CDR1 LGHDT, CDR2 YNNKEL (reference sequence). The chain's CDR3 is CASATNEKLFF. The CDR3 DNA reads as TGTGCCAGCGCAACTAATGAAAAACTGTTTTTT.

V is TRBV15 and J is TRBJ1-2; 7 nucleotides align to TRBD1. V was clipped by 3 bases and J by 4 bases; unmatched bases: 8. Germline V gene sequence: CDR1 LNHNV, CDR2 YYDKDF (reference sequence). The CDR3 spans 15 residues. The DNA for the CDR3 is TGTGCCACCAGCAGGGACACAGGGGTTAGCTATGGCTACACCTTC. Encoded protein: CATSRDTGVSYGYTF.

The table lists this clonotype with a count of one. The V call is TRBV29-1, the J call TRBJ2-3; 7 bases fit TRBD2. After removal of 4 bases from V and 5 bases from J, the junction contained 9 bases not matched to a gene. Germline CDR1 is SQVTM and CDR2 is ANQGSEA. The length of the CDR3 is 14 residues. CDR3 sequence reads: CSVGVAGRGDTQYF. CDR3 DNA: TGCAGCGTTGGGGTTGCGGGGAGGGGAGATACGCAGTATTTT.

The CDR3 spells CASSGRGPDTQYF. The CDR3 DNA reads as TGTGCCAGCAGCGGGAGGGGGCCGGATACGCAGTATTTT. The gene calls are TRBV7-9 and TRBJ2-3; TRBD1 or TRBD2 may be the D gene (7 bases each). The CDR3 has 13 amino acids. In germline, CDR1 is SEHNR, CDR2 FQNEAQ (reference sequence). V was shortened by 5 bases and J by 6 bases, with 12 bases between the two germline ends.

This chain connects TRBV3-1 to TRBJ2-1; D is uncertain. The V end lost 8 bases, the J end lost 0 bases, and 11 bases lay between the germline ends. Germline CDR1 reads LGHDT; CDR2 reads YNNKEL (reference sequence). The CDR3 is 14 residues long. The CDR3 sequence is CASFGGSSYNEQFF. In DNA form, the CDR3 reads TGTGCCAGCTTTGGCGGAAGCTCCTACAATGAGCAGTTCTTC.

The chain uses TRBV5-4 and TRBJ2-4; D is perhaps TRBD1 or TRBD2 (5 bases each). The germline V gene encodes CDR1 SGHNT and CDR2 YYREEE (reference sequence). With 4 bases removed from V and 6 bases from J, the gap between germline ends came to 20 bases. The CDR3 length is 16 residues. The CDR3 DNA sequence: TGTGCCAGCAGCATCGCAGGCGAGGGTAGGGGAAACATTCAGTACTTC. It translates to CASSIAGEGRGNIQYF.

This sequence joins TRBV9 and TRBJ2-7; 7 bases align to TRBD2. The CDR3 is made up of 15 amino acids. Germline V gene sequence: CDR1 SGDLS, CDR2 YYNGEE. The V segment lost 4 bases and the J segment 4 bases; nucleotides outside the gene matches: 11. CDR3 nucleotide sequence: TGTGCCAGCAGCTCCAGCGGGACGACGGATTACGAGCAGTACTTC. This sequence encodes CASSSSGTTDYEQYF.